The 21 T cell receptor beta chains presented below share a single source sample, sequenced in a study of blood T cell repertoires in COVID-19. Data came from immunoSEQ multiplex PCR; TCRdb stores just in-frame clones and leaves some out. The sample has about 210,000 clones, 80% to 90% seen once; the top ten hold about 10%. Sequenced material: PBMCs or T cells enriched from blood (not recorded which). The receptors were gathered from a man in his forties who had recovered from COVID-19.

This sequence joins TRBV11-2 and TRBJ2-3; D not certain. The CDR3 is 16 amino acids. Trimming left V 5 bases short and J 6 bases short, with 21 bases between. Germline assignment: CDR1 SGHAT and CDR2 FQNNGV. The CDR3 nucleotides read TGTGCCAGCAGCCCCCGGGTCCCGAGATTTGCGGATACGCAGTATTTT. Protein: CASSPRVPRFADTQYF.

The gene calls are TRBV12-3 or TRBV12-4 and TRBJ2-7; maybe TRBD2 (7 bases). Trimming removed 2 bases from V and 5 bases from J, with 10 bases in between. The CDR3 totals 13 residues. CDR3 DNA: TGTGCCAGCAGTTTACTAGGGGGGGACGAGCAGTACTTC. It specifies CASSLLGGDEQYF.

The gene calls are TRBV2 and TRBJ2-3; 10 bases line up with TRBD2. Looked up from germline, CDR1 is SNHLY and CDR2 is FYNNEI. V dropped 4 bases and J dropped 1; count of bases not matched to a gene: 8. The CDR3 consists of 17 residues. CDR3 in amino acids: CASSVSRLAGGTDTQYF. The CDR3 bases are TGTGCCAGCAGTGTTAGTCGGCTAGCGGGGGGCACAGATACGCAGTATTTT.

The DNA of the CDR3 is TGTGCCAGCAGCCCAAATGTTGCGGGGGGCCGGTACGAGCAGTACTTC. Its translation is CASSPNVAGGRYEQYF. The J gene is TRBJ2-7, the V gene TRBV7-2, with TRBD2 identical over 8 bases. V was pared by 5 bases and J by 4 bases, with 13 bases of the junction left unmatched. Looked up from germline, CDR1 is SGHTA and CDR2 is FQGNSA. The CDR3 totals 16 residues.

The chain joins TRBV19 to TRBJ2-1, with 11 bases fitting TRBD2. The germline CDR1 and CDR2 sequences are LNHDA and SQIVND (reference sequence). This CDR3 is 15 amino acids long. With V trimmed by 11 bases and J by 11 bases, 17 bases remained unmatched. CDR3 residues: CACERGGTSGAKQFF. CDR3 sequence (DNA): TGTGCCTGTGAACGAGGGGGGACTAGCGGAGCCAAGCAGTTCTTC.

This clone occurred many times. The chain has TRBV10-1 and TRBJ2-3; D perhaps matches TRBD2 (5 bases). Between the trimmed V and J ends, which lost 7 bases and 8 bases, there was a span of 16 bases. The CDR3 totals 13 residues. Looked up from germline, CDR1 is WNHNN and CDR2 is SYGVQD (reference sequence). CDR3 loop: CASTRTGSTTQYF. CDR3 bases: TGCGCCAGCACCCGGACGGGAAGTACTACGCAGTATTTT.

The rearrangement links TRBV19 to TRBJ2-5; tentative D call: TRBD1 (5 bases). Germline V gene sequence: CDR1 LNHDA, CDR2 SQIVND (reference sequence). Trimming removed 6 bases from V and 7 bases from J, with 12 bases in between. The CDR3 covers 12 residues. This CDR3 is CASRGDRGTQYF. CDR3 nucleotide sequence: TGTGCCAGTAGAGGAGATAGGGGGACCCAGTACTTC.

This rearrangement joins TRBV19 to TRBJ1-2; D might be TRBD1 (5 bases). Germline V CDR1 and CDR2: LNHDA, SQIVND (reference sequence). This CDR3 has 11 amino acids. V was trimmed by 9 bases and J by 4 bases, leaving 9 bases between them. The chain's CDR3 is CASRDFYGYTF. CDR3 in DNA: TGTGCCAGCAGGGATTTCTATGGCTACACCTTC.

The rearrangement links TRBV19 to TRBJ2-1; D is undetermined. Deletions cut 2 bases from V and 0 bases from J, with 5 bases between. CDR3 length: 14 residues. CDR1 and CDR2 from the germline V gene are LNHDA and SQIVND (reference sequence). The CDR3 DNA is TGTGCCAGTAGTATACATAGCTCCTACAATGAGCAGTTCTTC. Translating it yields CASSIHSSYNEQFF.

This clone was found once. The chain recombines TRBV7-9 with TRBJ2-3, with 7 bases fitting TRBD2. CDR1 SEHNR and CDR2 FQNEAQ come from the germline V gene (reference sequence). The CDR3 covers 15 residues. V trimming: 0 bases; J trimming: 4 bases; junction bases outside the gene matches: 4. The CDR3 reads CASSLAAGEADTQYF. The CDR3 DNA reads as TGTGCCAGCAGCTTAGCGGCGGGGGAGGCAGATACGCAGTATTTT.

This clone was detected a few times. The CDR3 bases are TGTGCCAGCAGCTTAGCCACGGGGGGGCACCAAGAGACCCAGTACTTC. Its translation: CASSLATGGHQETQYF. J is TRBJ2-5 and V is TRBV7-8; the match to TRBD2 covers 8 bases. The junction had 3 bases not matched to a gene; V was cut back by 0 bases and J by 0 bases. This CDR3 is built from 16 residues. Germline V gene sequence: CDR1 SGHVS, CDR2 FQNEAQ.

This clone came up a few times. This CDR3 is also generated by other DNA sequences in the sample. V usage is TRBV6-5 and J usage is TRBJ1-1, with 9 bases aligning to TRBD1. Losses at the gene ends were 4 bases for V and 5 bases for J; bases not matched to a gene: 2. This CDR3 spans 13 amino acids. CDR1 MNHEY and CDR2 SVGAGI come from the germline V gene. The CDR3: CASSSDRGTEAFF. The CDR3 DNA sequence: TGTGCCAGCAGTTCGGACAGGGGAACTGAAGCTTTCTTT.

V gene TRBV7-9 combines with J gene TRBJ1-2; TRBD1 might be the D (5 bases). CDR3 size: 16 residues. Trimming left V 5 bases short and J 0 bases short, with 16 bases between. The germline CDR1 and CDR2 sequences are SEHNR and FQNEAQ (reference sequence). CDR3 in DNA: TGTGCCAGCAGCCCATCGGGGGGACCCACTAACTATGGCTACACCTTC. Its translation is CASSPSGGPTNYGYTF.

This rearrangement joins TRBV19 to TRBJ1-5, with unresolved D. Germline V gives CDR1 LNHDA, CDR2 SQIVND (reference sequence). The CDR3 has 13 residues. Trimming shortened V by 5 bases and J by 5 bases, and 10 bases separated the two germline ends. CDR3 sequence: CASSSVLYQPQHF. CDR3 coding DNA: TGTGCCAGTAGTTCGGTCCTCTATCAGCCCCAGCATTTT.

This clone came up a few times. The chain carries TRBV28 and TRBJ1-3, with D tentatively TRBD1 (5 bases). Germline assignment: CDR1 MDHEN and CDR2 SYDVKM. V was shortened by 5 bases and J by 4 bases, with 15 bases between the two germline ends. This CDR3 has 15 amino acids. For the CDR3, the DNA is TGTGCCAGCAGTAGCCTGGACACCGGCGGAAACACCATATATTTT. Translated, it gives CASSSLDTGGNTIYF.

The V call is TRBV30, the J call TRBJ2-2, with D unresolved. V was shortened by 1 base and J by 5 bases, with 8 bases between the two germline ends. Germline values: CDR1 GTSNPN, CDR2 SVGIG (reference sequence). The CDR3 extends over 13 amino acids. Here the CDR3 reads CAWSGSGTGELFF. The CDR3 coding sequence is TGTGCCTGGAGTGGTTCCGGGACCGGGGAGCTGTTTTTT.

This clone occurred a few times. The V call is TRBV18, the J call TRBJ2-2; D gene uncertain. CDR3 length: 15 residues. V was trimmed by 3 bases and J by 0 bases, leaving 8 bases between them. Germline V gene lookup returns CDR1 KGHSH and CDR2 LQKENI. The CDR3: CASSPAKSNTGELFF. As DNA, the CDR3 is TGTGCCAGCTCACCGGCCAAATCGAACACCGGGGAGCTGTTTTTT. The full variable domain, rest sourced from reference TRBV18 and TRBJ2-2, is NAGVMQNPRHLVRRRGQEARLRCSPMKGHSHVYWYRQLPEEGLKFMVYLQKENIIDESGMPKERFSAEFPKEGPSILRIQQVVRGDSAAYFCASSPAKSNTGELFFGEGSRLTVL.

The gene calls are TRBV4-1 and TRBJ2-7, with D perhaps matching TRBD1 (5 bases). The germline V and J ends were trimmed by 0 bases and 2 bases, with 20 bases remaining between them. CDR1 is MGHRA, CDR2 YSYEKL, per germline. The CDR3 is 18 residues long. The CDR3 DNA reads as TGCGCCAGCAGCCAAGACCTTTCGAGGACCCAAGGGGCCTACGAGCAGTACTTC. It encodes CASSQDLSRTQGAYEQYF.

This chain links TRBV19 with TRBJ2-1, with TRBD2 identical over 7 bases. Germline values: CDR1 LNHDA, CDR2 SQIVND (reference sequence). The trim removed 8 bases at V and 8 bases at J, leaving 12 bases unmatched. The length of the CDR3 is 14 residues. CDR3 region: CASHSPGRRYEQFF. CDR3 nucleotides: TGTGCCAGTCATTCGCCCGGGAGGCGGTATGAGCAGTTCTTC.

This clone has a single count. The chain couples TRBV19 to TRBJ1-2; D gene ambiguous. CDR3 length: 13 residues. Germline V gene lookup returns CDR1 LNHDA and CDR2 SQIVND (reference sequence). The germline V and J ends were trimmed by 3 bases and 2 bases, with 7 bases remaining between them. For the CDR3, the DNA is TGTGCCAGTAGTATTCCCAGGAACTATGGCTACACCTTC. Protein: CASSIPRNYGYTF.

This clone was recorded only once. This chain links TRBV7-9 with TRBJ2-3, with D tentatively TRBD2 (6 bases). Trimming took 6 bases from V and 2 from J, leaving 18 bases between them. The CDR3 runs 16 residues. Looked up from germline, CDR1 is SEHNR and CDR2 is FQNEAQ (reference sequence). The CDR3 reads CASSSFVPGVTDTQYF. The CDR3 nucleotides read TGTGCCAGCAGTTCCTTCGTTCCGGGAGTCACAGATACGCAGTATTTT.